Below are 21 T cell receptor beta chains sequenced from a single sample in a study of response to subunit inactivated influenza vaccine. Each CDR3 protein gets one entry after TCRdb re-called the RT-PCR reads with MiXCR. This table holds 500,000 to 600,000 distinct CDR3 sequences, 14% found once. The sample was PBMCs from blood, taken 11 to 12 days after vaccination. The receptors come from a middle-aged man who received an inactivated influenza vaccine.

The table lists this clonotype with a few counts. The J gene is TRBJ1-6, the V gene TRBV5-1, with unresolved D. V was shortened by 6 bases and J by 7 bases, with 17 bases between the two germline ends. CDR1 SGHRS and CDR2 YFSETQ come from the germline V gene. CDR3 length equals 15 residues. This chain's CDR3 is CASTQDAARNSPLHF. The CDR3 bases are TGCGCCAGCACCCAGGATGCGGCTAGGAATTCACCCCTCCACTTT.

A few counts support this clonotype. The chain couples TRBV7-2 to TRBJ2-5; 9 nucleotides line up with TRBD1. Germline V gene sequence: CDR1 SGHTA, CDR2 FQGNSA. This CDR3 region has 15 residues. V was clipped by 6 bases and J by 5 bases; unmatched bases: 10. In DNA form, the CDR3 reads TGTGCCAGCAGACCGAGGGACAGGGCATGGGAGACCCAGTACTTC. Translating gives CASRPRDRAWETQYF.

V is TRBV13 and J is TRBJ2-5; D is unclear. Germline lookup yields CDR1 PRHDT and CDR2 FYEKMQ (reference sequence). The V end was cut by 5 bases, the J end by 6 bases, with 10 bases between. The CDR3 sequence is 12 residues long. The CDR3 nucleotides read TGTGCCAGCAGCCCCGTAGGGAAGACCCAGTACTTC. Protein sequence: CASSPVGKTQYF.

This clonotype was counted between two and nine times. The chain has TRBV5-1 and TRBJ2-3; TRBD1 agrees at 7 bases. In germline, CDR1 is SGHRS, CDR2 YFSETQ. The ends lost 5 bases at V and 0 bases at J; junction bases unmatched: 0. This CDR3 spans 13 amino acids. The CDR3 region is CASRGQSTDTQYF. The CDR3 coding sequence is TGCGCCAGCAGGGGACAGAGCACAGATACGCAGTATTTT.

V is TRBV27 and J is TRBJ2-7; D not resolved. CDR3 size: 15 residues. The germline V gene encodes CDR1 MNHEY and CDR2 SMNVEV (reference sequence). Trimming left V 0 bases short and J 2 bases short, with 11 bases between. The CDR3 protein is CASSLSGLSPYEQYF. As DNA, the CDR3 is TGTGCCAGCAGTTTATCAGGGCTATCCCCCTACGAGCAGTACTTC.

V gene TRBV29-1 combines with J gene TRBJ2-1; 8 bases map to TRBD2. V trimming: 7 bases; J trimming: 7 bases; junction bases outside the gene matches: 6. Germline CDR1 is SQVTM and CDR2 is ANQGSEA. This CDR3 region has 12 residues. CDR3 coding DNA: TGCAGCGGGACGGGACTAGGAAATGAGCAGTTCTTC. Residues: CSGTGLGNEQFF.

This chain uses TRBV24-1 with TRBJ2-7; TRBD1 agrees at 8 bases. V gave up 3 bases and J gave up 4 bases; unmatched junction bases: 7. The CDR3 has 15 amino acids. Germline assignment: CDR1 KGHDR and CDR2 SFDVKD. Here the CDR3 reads CATSDPRQGNYEQYF. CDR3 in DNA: TGTGCCACCAGTGATCCCCGACAGGGGAATTACGAGCAGTACTTC.

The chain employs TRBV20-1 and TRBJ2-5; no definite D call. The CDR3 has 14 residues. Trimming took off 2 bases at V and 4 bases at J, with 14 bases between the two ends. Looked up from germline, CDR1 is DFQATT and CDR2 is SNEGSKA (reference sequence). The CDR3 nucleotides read TGCAGTGCTAGATACAGTCTCCGATCAGAGACCCAGTACTTC. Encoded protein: CSARYSLRSETQYF.

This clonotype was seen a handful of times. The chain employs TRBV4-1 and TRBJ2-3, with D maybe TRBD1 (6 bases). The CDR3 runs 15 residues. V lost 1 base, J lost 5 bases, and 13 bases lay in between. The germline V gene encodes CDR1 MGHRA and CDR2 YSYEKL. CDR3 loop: CASSQVRGEGDTQYF. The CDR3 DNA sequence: TGCGCCAGCAGCCAAGTCAGGGGTGAGGGAGATACGCAGTATTTT.

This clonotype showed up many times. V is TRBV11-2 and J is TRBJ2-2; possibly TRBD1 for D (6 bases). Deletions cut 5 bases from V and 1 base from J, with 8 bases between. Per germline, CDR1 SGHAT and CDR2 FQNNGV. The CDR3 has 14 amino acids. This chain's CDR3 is CASSKTGNTGELFF. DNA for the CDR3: TGTGCCAGCAGCAAGACAGGGAACACCGGGGAGCTGTTTTTT.

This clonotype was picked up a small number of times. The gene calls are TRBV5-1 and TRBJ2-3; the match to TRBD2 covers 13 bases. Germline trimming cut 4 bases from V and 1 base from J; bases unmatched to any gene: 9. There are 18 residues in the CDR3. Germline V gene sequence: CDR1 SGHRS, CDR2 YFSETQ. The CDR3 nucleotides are TGCGCCAGCAGCAGAACTAGCGGGGGGGCCTGGGGCACAGATACGCAGTATTTT. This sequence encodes CASSRTSGGAWGTDTQYF.

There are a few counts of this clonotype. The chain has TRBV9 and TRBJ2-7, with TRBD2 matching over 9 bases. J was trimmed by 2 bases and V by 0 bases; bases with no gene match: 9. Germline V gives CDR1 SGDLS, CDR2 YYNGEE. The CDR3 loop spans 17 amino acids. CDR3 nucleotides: TGTGCCAGCAGCGTAGGGGTTAGCGGGGGCCCTCCCTACGAGCAGTACTTC. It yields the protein CASSVGVSGGPPYEQYF. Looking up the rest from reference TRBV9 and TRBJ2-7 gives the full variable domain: DSGVTQTPKHLITATGQRVTLRCSPRSGDLSVYWYQQSLDQGLQFLIQYYNGEERAKGNILERFSAQQFPDLHSELNLSSLELGDSALYFCASSVGVSGGPPYEQYFGPGTRLTVT.

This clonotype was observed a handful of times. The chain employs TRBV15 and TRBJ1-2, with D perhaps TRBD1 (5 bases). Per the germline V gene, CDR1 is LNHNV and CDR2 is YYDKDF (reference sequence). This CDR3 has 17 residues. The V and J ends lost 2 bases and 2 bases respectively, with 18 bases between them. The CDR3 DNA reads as TGTGCCACCAGCAGATTAGCTCGGGACGGACGAAACTATGGCTACACCTTC. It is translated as CATSRLARDGRNYGYTF.

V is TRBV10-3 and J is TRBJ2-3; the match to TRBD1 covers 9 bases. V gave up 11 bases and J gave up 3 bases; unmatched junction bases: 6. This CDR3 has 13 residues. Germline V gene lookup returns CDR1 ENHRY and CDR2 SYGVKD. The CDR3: CAAQGAMTDTQYF. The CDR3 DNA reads TGTGCCGCACAGGGGGCGATGACAGATACGCAGTATTTT.

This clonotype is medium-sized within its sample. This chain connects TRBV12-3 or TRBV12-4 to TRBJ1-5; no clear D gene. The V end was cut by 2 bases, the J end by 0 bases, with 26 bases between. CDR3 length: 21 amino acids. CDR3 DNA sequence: TGTGCCAGCAGTTTAACGCTCCGTGTAGGCTTGCGGCAGGATAGCAATCAGCCCCAGCATTTT. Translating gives CASSLTLRVGLRQDSNQPQHF.

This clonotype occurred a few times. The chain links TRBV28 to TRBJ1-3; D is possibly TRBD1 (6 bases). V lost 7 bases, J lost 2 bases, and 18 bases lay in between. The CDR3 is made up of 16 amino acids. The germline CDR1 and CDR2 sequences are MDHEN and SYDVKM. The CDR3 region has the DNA TGTGCCAGCACCCAAGGGGGGGAGAGAGCTGGAAACACCATATATTTT. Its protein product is CASTQGGERAGNTIYF.

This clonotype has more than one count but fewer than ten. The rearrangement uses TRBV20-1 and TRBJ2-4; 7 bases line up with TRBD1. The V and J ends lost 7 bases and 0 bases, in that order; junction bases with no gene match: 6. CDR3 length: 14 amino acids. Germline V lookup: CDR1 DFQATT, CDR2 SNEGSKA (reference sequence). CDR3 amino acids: CSVFDRAAKNIQYF. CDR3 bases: TGCAGTGTTTTCGACAGGGCAGCCAAAAACATTCAGTACTTC.

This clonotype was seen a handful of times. Here the CDR3 reads CASSSGPNSGNTIYF. CDR3 sequence (DNA): TGTGCCAGCAGCTCCGGACCGAACTCTGGAAACACCATATATTTT. J is TRBJ1-3 and V is TRBV9, with D hard to call. CDR1 and CDR2 from the germline V gene are SGDLS and YYNGEE. CDR3 length: 15 amino acids. V lost 4 bases, J lost 0 bases, and 11 bases lay in between.

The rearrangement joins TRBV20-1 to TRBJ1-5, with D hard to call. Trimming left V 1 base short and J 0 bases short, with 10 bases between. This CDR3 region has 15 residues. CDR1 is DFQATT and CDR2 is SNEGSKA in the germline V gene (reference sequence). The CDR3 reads CSARGQTFSNQPQHF. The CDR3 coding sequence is TGCAGTGCTAGAGGTCAGACCTTTAGCAATCAGCCCCAGCATTTT.

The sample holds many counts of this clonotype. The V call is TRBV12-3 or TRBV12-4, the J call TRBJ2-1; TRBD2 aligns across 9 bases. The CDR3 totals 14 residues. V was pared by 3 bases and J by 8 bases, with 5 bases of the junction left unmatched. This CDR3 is CASSFAGGPDEQFF. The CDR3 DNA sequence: TGTGCCAGCAGTTTCGCGGGGGGGCCGGATGAGCAGTTCTTC.

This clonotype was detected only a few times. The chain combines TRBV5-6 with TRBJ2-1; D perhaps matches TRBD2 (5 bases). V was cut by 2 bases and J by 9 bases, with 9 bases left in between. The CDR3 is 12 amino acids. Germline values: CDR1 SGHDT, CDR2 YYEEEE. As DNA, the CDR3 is TGTGCCAGCAGCTTTCTAGCTGTTGAGCAGTTCTTC. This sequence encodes CASSFLAVEQFF.